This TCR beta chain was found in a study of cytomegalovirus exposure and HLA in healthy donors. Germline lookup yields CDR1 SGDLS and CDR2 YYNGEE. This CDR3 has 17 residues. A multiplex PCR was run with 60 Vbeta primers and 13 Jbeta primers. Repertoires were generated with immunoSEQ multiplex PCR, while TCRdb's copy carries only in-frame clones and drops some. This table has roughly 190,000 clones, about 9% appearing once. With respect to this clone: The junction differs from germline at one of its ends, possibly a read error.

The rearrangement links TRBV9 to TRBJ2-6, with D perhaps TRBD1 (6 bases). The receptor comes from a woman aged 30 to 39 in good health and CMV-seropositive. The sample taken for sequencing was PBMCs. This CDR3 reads CASSVTGSPSEANVLTF. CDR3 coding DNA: TGTGCCAGCAGCGTGACAGGCAGCCCCTCTGAGGCCAACGTCCTGACTTTC.